The next 8 T cell receptor beta chains were all read from a single sample in a study of blood T cell repertoires in COVID-19. Sequencing used immunoSEQ multiplex PCR; TCRdb keeps in-frame clones, though not all of them. The data contain some 100,000 clones, around 87% of them singletons. The source material was peripheral blood. The source is a human donor in a cohort sampled during active COVID-19.

This chain uses TRBV7-9 with TRBJ1-3; TRBD1 is a possible D gene (5 bases). Trimming took 7 bases from V and 2 from J, leaving 18 bases between them. The CDR3 extends over 16 amino acids. Germline V lookup: CDR1 SEHNR, CDR2 FQNEAQ (reference sequence). CDR3 DNA: TGTGCCAGCACCCGAGGCAGGGATTGGACTGGAAACACCATATATTTT. Translation: CASTRGRDWTGNTIYF.

The table lists this clone with a count of one. The rearrangement links TRBV19 to TRBJ1-2; 10 bases line up with TRBD1. The CDR3 has 14 residues. The trim removed 5 bases at V and 4 bases at J, leaving 4 bases unmatched. Looked up from germline, CDR1 is LNHDA and CDR2 is SQIVND (reference sequence). CDR3 in amino acids: CASSPGQGGYGYTF. The CDR3 nucleotides read TGTGCCAGTAGTCCCGGACAGGGGGGCTATGGCTACACCTTC.

The chain has TRBV4-1 and TRBJ1-3; D is uncertain. Trimming cost V 1 base and J 7 bases, with 17 bases left between them. This CDR3 contains 16 residues. Germline V CDR1 and CDR2: MGHRA, YSYEKL. The CDR3 sequence: CASSQVAMSGVNTIYF. Here the CDR3 DNA reads TGCGCCAGCAGCCAAGTCGCCATGTCGGGTGTTAACACCATATATTTT.

The V and J genes are TRBV2 and TRBJ2-5; 8 bases are a match to TRBD2. This CDR3 has 15 amino acids. The germline V gene encodes CDR1 SNHLY and CDR2 FYNNEI. V shed 3 bases and J 5 bases; nucleotides not matched to a gene: 8. CDR3 in amino acids: CASSEIGLAGETQYF. The DNA for the CDR3 is TGTGCCAGCAGTGAGATTGGACTAGCCGGCGAGACCCAGTACTTC. Filled out from reference TRBV2 and TRBJ2-5, the complete variable domain reads EPEVTQTPSHQVTQMGQEVILRCVPISNHLYFYWYRQILGQKVEFLVSFYNNEISEKSEIFDDQFSVERPDGSNFTLKIRSTKLEDSAMYFCASSEIGLAGETQYFGPGTRLLVL.

This sequence joins TRBV5-4 and TRBJ2-7; TRBD2 might be the D (6 bases). The V end lost 2 bases, the J end lost 5 bases, and 11 bases lay between the germline ends. The CDR3 spans 13 residues. From germline, CDR1 is SGHNT and CDR2 YYREEE (reference sequence). Here the CDR3 DNA reads TGTGCCAGCAGCTTACTAGCCGCCGACGAGCAGTACTTC. Translating it yields CASSLLAADEQYF.

V gene TRBV28 combines with J gene TRBJ2-7, with 10 bases matching TRBD2. CDR3 length: 16 residues. J was trimmed by 0 bases and V by 3 bases; bases with no gene match: 5. CDR1 is MDHEN, CDR2 SYDVKM, per germline. CDR3 in DNA: TGTGCCAGCAGTTTCGTTAGCGGGAGGAACTCCTACGAGCAGTACTTC. As protein: CASSFVSGRNSYEQYF.

This clone showed up just once. The chain couples TRBV5-1 to TRBJ1-4, with D possibly TRBD1 on 6 matching bases. Between the trimmed V and J ends, which lost 0 bases and 10 bases, there was a span of 16 bases. The CDR3 sequence is 15 residues long. CDR1 is SGHRS and CDR2 is YFSETQ in the germline V gene. In DNA form, the CDR3 reads TGCGCCAGCAGCTTGGATGGCAGGGGCCCAGTAAAACTGTTTTTT. Translated: CASSLDGRGPVKLFF.

V gene TRBV11-2 combines with J gene TRBJ2-1; TRBD1 agrees at 10 bases. V trimming: 0 bases; J trimming: 3 bases; junction bases outside the gene matches: 5. Germline CDR1 is SGHAT and CDR2 is FQNNGV. The CDR3 sequence is 17 residues long. The CDR3 region has the DNA TGTGCCAGCAGCTTAGACCACGGGACAGGGGTCTACAATGAGCAGTTCTTC. Translating gives CASSLDHGTGVYNEQFF.